A single sample gave rise to the 27 T cell receptor beta chains below, sequenced in a study of CD4 T cells in relation to SARS-CoV-2 and coronaviruses. Assay: immunoSEQ multiplex PCR; the TCRdb copy retains only in-frame clones and omits some. There are tens of thousands of clones in the sample; around 89% occur only once, and about a tenth lies in the top ten. Sequenced sample: memory CD4+ T cells from PBMCs. These receptor sequences come from an adult with COVID-19.

This chain connects TRBV28 to TRBJ2-7; 7 bases are a match to TRBD1. J gave up 6 bases and V 1 base, and 15 bases lay outside the gene matches. The CDR3 is 17 residues long. Germline V gene sequence: CDR1 MDHEN, CDR2 SYDVKM. The CDR3 DNA reads as TGTGCCAGCAGTTTATTACCCCAGGCAGGGGGTGATGCCGAGCAGTACTTC. Amino acid sequence: CASSLLPQAGGDAEQYF.

The rearrangement uses TRBV5-1 and TRBJ2-5; D is ambiguous. Trimming took off 1 base at V and 2 bases at J, with 6 bases between the two ends. This CDR3 comprises 13 residues. Germline CDR1 reads SGHRS; CDR2 reads YFSETQ. CDR3 region: CASSLIPQETQYF. The CDR3 nucleotides are TGCGCCAGCAGCTTGATCCCGCAAGAGACCCAGTACTTC.

The J gene is TRBJ2-5, the V gene TRBV30; D may correspond to TRBD1 or TRBD2 (5 bases each). Trimming removed 2 bases at V and 4 bases at J, with 17 bases between. Germline CDR1 reads GTSNPN; CDR2 reads SVGIG (reference sequence). The CDR3 consists of 15 residues. CDR3 DNA: TGTGCCTGGAGTAACGGGAACGGGGCGGGAGAGACCCAGTACTTC. It encodes CAWSNGNGAGETQYF. The full variable domain, with the rest looked up from reference TRBV30 and TRBJ2-5, is SQTIHQWPATLVQPVGSPLSLECTVEGTSNPNLYWYRQAAGRGLQLLFYSVGIGQISSEVPQNLSASRPQDRQFILSSKKLLLSDSGFYLCAWSNGNGAGETQYFGPGTRLLVL.

V is TRBV6-4 and J is TRBJ2-1, with D maybe TRBD2 (6 bases). V lost 6 bases to trimming and J lost 7 bases, with 16 bases between them. This CDR3 contains 14 residues. In germline, CDR1 is MRHNA, CDR2 SNTAGT. In DNA form, the CDR3 reads TGTGCCAGCAGCCCCGAGTCGGGGGTGAATGAGCAGTTCTTC. This encodes CASSPESGVNEQFF.

The genes are TRBV14 and TRBJ2-1, with TRBD2 as a possible D gene (6 bases). The ends were cut back, 4 bases at V and 0 bases at J, with 10 bases in the middle. The CDR3 covers 15 residues. Germline V gene sequence: CDR1 SGHDN, CDR2 FVKESK. The CDR3 region is CASSPQRVSYNEQFF. In DNA form, the CDR3 reads TGTGCCAGCAGCCCACAGCGGGTCTCCTACAATGAGCAGTTCTTC.

The chain combines TRBV11-3 with TRBJ2-2; either TRBD1 or TRBD2 may fit D (6 bases each). Germline V gene sequence: CDR1 SGHNT, CDR2 YENEEA. The CDR3 is made up of 18 amino acids. The ends were cut back, 0 bases at V and 6 bases at J, with 20 bases in the middle. The CDR3 region is CASSLDGLWGALSGELFF. In nucleotides, the CDR3 is TGTGCCAGCAGCTTAGACGGTCTATGGGGGGCGCTCTCCGGGGAGCTGTTTTTT.

The chain uses TRBV28 and TRBJ1-5; D ambiguous. CDR1 is MDHEN and CDR2 is SYDVKM in the germline V gene. Trimming took 3 bases from V and 2 from J, leaving 8 bases between them. The CDR3 is 14 residues long. The CDR3 nucleotides read TGTGCCAGCAGTTTGTTAGTTGGCAATCAGCCCCAGCATTTT. Translated: CASSLLVGNQPQHF.

The chain uses TRBV12-3 or TRBV12-4 and TRBJ2-4; possible D gene TRBD1, 6 bases. This CDR3 spans 13 amino acids. V lost 2 bases, J lost 7 bases, and 9 bases lay in between. CDR3 sequence: CASSLNRVNIQYF. CDR3 in DNA: TGTGCCAGCAGTTTAAACAGGGTTAACATTCAGTACTTC.

The V call is TRBV7-2, the J call TRBJ2-5; D call uncertain. The germline gives CDR1 SGHTA, CDR2 FQGNSA. This CDR3 is 11 amino acids long. The V and J ends lost 4 bases and 9 bases respectively, with 9 bases between them. The CDR3 sequence is CASSSLSSQYF. The CDR3 coding sequence is TGTGCCAGCAGCTCCTTGAGTTCCCAGTACTTC. Full variable domain (remainder filled in from reference TRBV7-2 and TRBJ2-5): GAGVSQSPSNKVTEKGKDVELRCDPISGHTALYWYRQSLGQGLEFLIYFQGNSAPDKSGLPSDRFSAERTGGSVSTLTIQRTQQEDSAVYLCASSSLSSQYFGPGTRLLVL.

The rearrangement joins TRBV4-3 to TRBJ1-1; D call uncertain. The V gene lost 1 base and the J gene lost 1 base, with 7 bases spanning the gap. This CDR3 spans 14 amino acids. CDR1 and CDR2 from the germline V gene are LGHNA and YSLEER. In nucleotides, the CDR3 is TGCGCCAGCAGCCAAGTGAGGGCGAACACTGAAGCTTTCTTT. This sequence encodes CASSQVRANTEAFF.

This rearrangement joins TRBV24-1 to TRBJ2-3; TRBD1 matches at 8 bases. CDR3 length: 16 amino acids. V trimming: 3 bases; J trimming: 6 bases; junction bases outside the gene matches: 10. Germline V lookup: CDR1 KGHDR, CDR2 SFDVKD. The CDR3 bases are TGTGCCACCAGTGATGCTAAGGACAGGGTCGGGGATACGCAGTATTTT. It is translated as CATSDAKDRVGDTQYF.

The chain has TRBV5-5 and TRBJ2-1; D is ambiguous. Per germline, CDR1 SGHKS and CDR2 YYEKEE (reference sequence). V gave up 0 bases and J gave up 3 bases, with 7 bases separating them. The CDR3 is 14 residues long. CDR3 nucleotides: TGTGCCAGCAGCTTGGATGGCTACTACAATGAGCAGTTCTTC. Residues: CASSLDGYYNEQFF.

This chain joins TRBV3-1 (or the pseudogene TRBV3-2) and TRBJ1-4; no firm D call. The germline CDR1 and CDR2 sequences are LGHDT and YNNKEL (reference sequence). V was trimmed by 4 bases and J by 8 bases, leaving 8 bases between them. This CDR3 is 12 amino acids long. The CDR3 loop is CASSPEREKLFF. DNA for the CDR3: TGTGCCAGCAGCCCGGAGCGCGAAAAACTGTTTTTT.

The V and J genes are TRBV2 and TRBJ2-2; D unclear. This CDR3 is 14 amino acids long. V lost 4 bases and J lost 7, with 13 bases in between. The germline V gene has CDR1 SNHLY and CDR2 FYNNEI. CDR3 amino acids: CASSVTVLNGELFF. The CDR3 DNA sequence: TGTGCCAGCAGTGTAACGGTATTGAACGGGGAGCTGTTTTTT.

The chain links TRBV3-1 (or the pseudogene TRBV3-2) to TRBJ2-7; 7 bases agree with TRBD1. V dropped 8 bases and J dropped 0; count of bases not matched to a gene: 4. CDR1 is LGHDT, CDR2 YNNKEL, per germline (reference sequence). The CDR3 sequence is 13 residues long. DNA for the CDR3: TGTGCCAGCCGACAGGGCTACTCCTACGAGCAGTACTTC. This gives the protein CASRQGYSYEQYF.

V is TRBV5-1 and J is TRBJ2-7; no clear D gene. V gave up 4 bases and J gave up 3 bases, with 14 bases separating them. Germline V gene lookup returns CDR1 SGHRS and CDR2 YFSETQ. The CDR3 extends over 14 amino acids. This CDR3 is CASSHTGGDYEQYF. The CDR3 coding sequence is TGCGCCAGCAGCCACACTGGTGGTGACTACGAGCAGTACTTC. The full variable domain, rest sourced from reference TRBV5-1 and TRBJ2-7, is KAGVTQTPRYLIKTRGQQVTLSCSPISGHRSVSWYQQTPGQGLQFLFEYFSETQRNKGNFPGRFSGRQFSNSRSEMNVSTLELGDSALYLCASSHTGGDYEQYFGPGTRLTVT.

V usage is TRBV19 and J usage is TRBJ1-2; maybe TRBD1 (5 bases). This CDR3 has 14 residues. The V gene lost 3 bases and the J gene lost 1 base, with 9 bases spanning the gap. From germline, CDR1 is LNHDA and CDR2 SQIVND (reference sequence). DNA for the CDR3: TGTGCCAGTAGTATCGACCAGGGTAACTATGGCTACACCTTC. As protein: CASSIDQGNYGYTF. Combining the CDR3 with reference TRBV19 and TRBJ1-2 gives the whole variable domain DGGITQSPKYLFRKEGQNVTLSCEQNLNHDAMYWYRQDPGQGLRLIYYSQIVNDFQKGDIAEGYSVSREKKESFPLTVTSAQKNPTAFYLCASSIDQGNYGYTFGSGTRLTVV.

This sequence joins TRBV28 and TRBJ1-5, with a tentative D call TRBD1 (6 bases). The V end lost 7 bases, the J end lost 3 bases, and 22 bases lay between the germline ends. Germline lookup yields CDR1 MDHEN and CDR2 SYDVKM. The length of the CDR3 is 17 residues. The CDR3 DNA sequence: TGTGCCAGCATAGGGTGGGGGAACAGGGATGACAATCAGCCCCAGCATTTT. It is translated as CASIGWGNRDDNQPQHF.

A few counts support this clone. V gene TRBV4-1 combines with J gene TRBJ2-3; D is possibly TRBD1 (7 bases). The germline gives CDR1 MGHRA, CDR2 YSYEKL. The CDR3 has 16 residues. V dropped 1 base and J dropped 1 base, with 12 bases sitting between them. The CDR3 here is CASSQGQGGRTDTQYF. CDR3 in DNA: TGCGCCAGCAGCCAAGGGCAGGGGGGTCGCACAGATACGCAGTATTTT.

The genes are TRBV15 and TRBJ2-5; D may be TRBD1 (5 bases). The V gene's germline CDR1 is LNHNV and CDR2 YYDKDF (reference sequence). The CDR3 has 15 residues. The germline V and J ends were trimmed by 2 bases and 3 bases, with 13 bases remaining between them. In nucleotides, the CDR3 is TGTGCCACCAGCAGACAGGGCATTCAGGAAGAGACCCAGTACTTC. It is translated as CATSRQGIQEETQYF.

The CDR3 is CASSSQGGIGEKLFF. CDR3 bases: TGTGCCAGCAGTTCACAGGGGGGGATAGGTGAAAAACTGTTTTTT. The V and J genes are TRBV5-6 and TRBJ1-4; 8 bases are shared with TRBD1. Trimming took 5 bases from V and 7 from J; bases not matched to a gene: 10. The germline CDR1 and CDR2 sequences are SGHDT and YYEEEE. The CDR3 covers 15 residues.

The V gene is TRBV29-1, the J gene TRBJ2-1; no reliable D call. The CDR3 consists of 15 residues. Trimming took off 2 bases at V and 4 bases at J, with 15 bases between the two ends. The germline V gene encodes CDR1 SQVTM and CDR2 ANQGSEA. The CDR3 DNA reads TGCAGCGTTGAACCAATCCTGACACTTTACAATGAGCAGTTCTTC. Translation gives CSVEPILTLYNEQFF.

V usage is TRBV27 and J usage is TRBJ2-1; 9 nucleotides align to TRBD2. Germline V CDR1 and CDR2: MNHEY, SMNVEV (reference sequence). The CDR3 has 15 amino acids. Trimming took 6 bases from V and 6 from J; bases not matched to a gene: 9. In nucleotides, the CDR3 is TGTGCCAGCAGGTCCCCTGGACTAGCGTCCAATGAGCAGTTCTTC. It is translated as CASRSPGLASNEQFF.

The V and J genes are TRBV7-2 and TRBJ2-7; a weak D match, TRBD2 (7 bases). The V gene's germline CDR1 is SGHTA and CDR2 FQGNSA. V lost 1 base and J 3 bases, leaving 13 bases between the germline ends. The CDR3 extends over 15 amino acids. This CDR3 is CASSLDPGGSYEQYF. CDR3 in DNA: TGTGCCAGCAGCTTAGATCCGGGGGGCAGCTACGAGCAGTACTTC.

The CDR3 DNA reads TGTGCCAGCAGCTTAGCGAGGTCAGAACAAGAGACCCAGTACTTC. It yields the protein CASSLARSEQETQYF. V is TRBV7-2 and J is TRBJ2-5; D uncertain. In germline, CDR1 is SGHTA, CDR2 FQGNSA. The CDR3 is made up of 15 amino acids. V was shortened by 0 bases and J by 2 bases, with 10 bases between the two germline ends.

A single count supports this clone. The rearrangement uses TRBV30 and TRBJ2-1; the D call may be TRBD1 or TRBD2 (6 bases each). Germline V gives CDR1 GTSNPN, CDR2 SVGIG (reference sequence). V shed 4 bases and J shed 6 bases, with 16 bases lying between them. The CDR3 extends over 14 amino acids. The CDR3 loop reads CAWMAGHLVNEQFF. For the CDR3, the DNA is TGTGCCTGGATGGCGGGACACCTCGTCAATGAGCAGTTCTTC.

V gene TRBV5-3 combines with J gene TRBJ1-3; D gene ambiguous. TRBV5-3 is reported as an ORF; its role is uncertain. The CDR3 covers 18 residues. The V end was cut by 1 base, the J end by 0 bases, with 17 bases between. The CDR3 DNA reads as TGTGCCAGAAGCTTGTTCTCTCGGGCAAGCAACTCTGGAAACACCATATATTTT. It specifies CARSLFSRASNSGNTIYF.